These 6 T cell receptor beta chains originate from one sample sequenced in a study of memory CD4+ T cells and cytomegalovirus serostatus. The sort gate was single viable CD3+CD4+CD8-CD45RO+ cells for memory CD4+ T cells. Some clones are missing from TCRdb's copy, which holds only in-frame ones; the method was immunoSEQ multiplex PCR. The sample carries 35,000 to 55,000 clones, 76% recorded once. The sequenced sample consisted of memory CD4+ T cells from blood. These TCRs come from an adult in good health and CMV-seronegative.

This clone showed up just a few times. This chain joins TRBV6-1 and TRBJ1-5; D ambiguous. Germline V CDR1 and CDR2: MNHNS, SASEGT. This CDR3 has 13 amino acids. Trimming stripped 4 bases from V and 4 bases from J, with 8 bases between. CDR3 nucleotide sequence: TGTGCCAGCAGTGTCGGAGGGAATCAGCCCCAGCATTTT. Its protein product is CASSVGGNQPQHF.

By sample share, this clone is medium-sized. The chain links TRBV30 to TRBJ2-3; 7 nucleotides align to TRBD2. This CDR3 spans 17 amino acids. Germline trimming cut 0 bases from V and 3 bases from J; bases unmatched to any gene: 12. In germline, CDR1 is GTSNPN, CDR2 SVGIG (reference sequence). The CDR3 nucleotides read TGTGCCTGGAGTGTACCCGGTTTGGGGGGGGTAACAGATACGCAGTATTTT. It translates to CAWSVPGLGGVTDTQYF.

This clone was seen once. Here the CDR3 reads CASSSGGREQYF. The CDR3 DNA reads TGTGCCAGCAGTTCCGGGGGGAGAGAGCAGTACTTC. The chain employs TRBV25-1 and TRBJ2-7, with TRBD2 matching over 7 bases. Germline V CDR1 and CDR2: MGHDK, SYGVNS. The J segment lost 7 bases and the V segment lost 5 bases, leaving 5 bases of the junction unmatched. This CDR3 has 12 residues.

This sequence joins TRBV9 and TRBJ1-6; 10 bases line up with TRBD1. The CDR3 consists of 15 residues. Germline assignment: CDR1 SGDLS and CDR2 YYNGEE. The V gene end was trimmed by 2 bases and the J gene end by 7 bases; junction bases not matched to a gene: 3. CDR3 coding DNA: TGTGCCAGCAGCGTTTCGGGACAGGGGAATTCACCCCTCCACTTT. Translation gives CASSVSGQGNSPLHF. The complete variable domain, with remaining parts taken from reference TRBV9 and TRBJ1-6, reads DSGVTQTPKHLITATGQRVTLRCSPRSGDLSVYWYQQSLDQGLQFLIQYYNGEERAKGNILERFSAQQFPDLHSELNLSSLELGDSALYFCASSVSGQGNSPLHFGNGTRLTVT.

J is TRBJ2-1 and V is TRBV5-6; 11 bases map to TRBD2. Germline V CDR1 and CDR2: SGHDT, YYEEEE. The CDR3 runs to 17 residues. With V trimmed by 0 bases and J by 9 bases, 11 bases remained unmatched. CDR3 sequence (DNA): TGTGCCAGCAGCTTGGTGGGTAGCGGGGGGGCCGGAGGTGAGCAGTTCTTC. It encodes CASSLVGSGGAGGEQFF.

This clone appeared a few times. The rearrangement joins TRBV25-1 to TRBJ1-2; no firm D call. The CDR3 is 12 amino acids. The V gene's germline CDR1 is MGHDK and CDR2 SYGVNS. Deletions cut 4 bases from V and 8 bases from J, with 11 bases between. The CDR3 nucleotides read TGTGCCAGCAGTGGACATTCTGGCGGCTACACCTTC. The encoded protein is CASSGHSGGYTF.